A single sample is the source of the 22 T cell receptor beta chains below, sequenced in a study of STAT5B mutations in CD4+ large granular lymphocyte leukemia. The protocol was immunoSEQ multiplex PCR, while the TCRdb copy is restricted to in-frame clones and leaves out a portion. Of tens of thousands of clones in the sample, approximately 80% were seen once. Sequences were obtained from CD4+ T cells from blood buffy coats. The receptors were sampled from a human donor in good health.

CDR3 in DNA: TGCGCCAGCAGCCAAGATTTGGACGGCTATAGCAATCAGCCCCAGCATTTT. Amino acid sequence: CASSQDLDGYSNQPQHF. The gene calls are TRBV4-1 and TRBJ1-5, with no clear D. The CDR3 sequence is 17 residues long. Deletions cut 0 bases from V and 0 bases from J, with 12 bases between. Germline CDR1 is MGHRA and CDR2 is YSYEKL.

This sequence joins TRBV12-2 and TRBJ1-5. TRBV12-2 is shown as a pseudogene. This CDR3 is built from 15 residues. CDR3 nucleotide sequence: TGTGCAAGTCGCCGCCGAGGAAGGCCCAATCAGCCCCAGCATTTT. It encodes CASRRRGRPNQPQHF.

The chain uses TRBV7-3 and TRBJ2-3; weak D call: TRBD2 (5 bases). The V gene lost 5 bases and the J gene lost 0 bases, with 12 bases spanning the gap. This CDR3 comprises 15 residues. Germline-derived CDR1 and CDR2 are SGHTA and FQGTGA. Here the CDR3 reads CASSPWRTSTDTQYF. CDR3 sequence (DNA): TGTGCCAGCAGCCCTTGGAGGACTAGCACAGATACGCAGTATTTT.

This clone showed up just once. The gene calls are TRBV19 and TRBJ2-5; D uncertain. The V gene's germline CDR1 is LNHDA and CDR2 SQIVND (reference sequence). This CDR3 spans 15 amino acids. Trimming removed 1 base at V and 7 bases at J, with 16 bases between. CDR3 in amino acids: CASSIGIGSIGTQYF. The CDR3 DNA follows: TGTGCCAGTAGTATAGGTATAGGGTCAATAGGGACCCAGTACTTC. The variable domain in full, with the rest retrieved from reference TRBV19 and TRBJ2-5, is DGGITQSPKYLFRKEGQNVTLSCEQNLNHDAMYWYRQDPGQGLRLIYYSQIVNDFQKGDIAEGYSVSREKKESFPLTVTSAQKNPTAFYLCASSIGIGSIGTQYFGPGTRLLVL.

The chain couples TRBV28 to TRBJ1-2; 8 bases align to TRBD1. CDR1 is MDHEN and CDR2 is SYDVKM in the germline V gene. The CDR3 covers 12 residues. The CDR3 nucleotides read TGTGGCGTAGGGACAGGTACGAAGGGCTACACCTTC. Translated: CGVGTGTKGYTF.

V gene TRBV19 combines with J gene TRBJ2-3, with 8 bases aligning to TRBD1. Germline V gene sequence: CDR1 LNHDA, CDR2 SQIVND (reference sequence). The CDR3 is 15 residues long. The J segment lost 3 bases and the V segment lost 5 bases, leaving 7 bases of the junction unmatched. CDR3 sequence: CASSEQGAMTDTQYF. As DNA, the CDR3 is TGTGCCAGTAGTGAGCAGGGGGCGATGACAGATACGCAGTATTTT.

V usage is TRBV7-6 and J usage is TRBJ1-4, with TRBD1 matching over 7 bases. V lost 4 bases to trimming and J lost 10 bases; unmatched junction nucleotides: 9. The CDR3 spans 14 residues. CDR1 SGHVS and CDR2 FNYEAQ come from the germline V gene. CDR3 coding DNA: TGTGCCAGCAGCTCAGGGGGGGGCTCGGTAAAACTGTTTTTT. Encoded protein: CASSSGGGSVKLFF.

The chain recombines TRBV6-5 with TRBJ1-1; 8 bases line up with TRBD1. V lost 8 bases to trimming and J lost 1 base; unmatched junction nucleotides: 6. The CDR3 has 14 residues. Per the germline V gene, CDR1 is MNHEY and CDR2 is SVGAGI. The CDR3 bases are TGTGCCAGCGCCCCGGGACAGGAGAACACTGAAGCTTTCTTT. It is translated as CASAPGQENTEAFF.

This clone was recorded once. V is TRBV29-1 and J is TRBJ1-2; no clear D. Trimming took off 3 bases at V and 8 bases at J, with 13 bases between the two ends. The CDR3 has 12 amino acids. Germline V gene lookup returns CDR1 SQVTM and CDR2 ANQGSEA. The chain's CDR3 is CSVDMGYSGYTF. CDR3 sequence (DNA): TGCAGCGTTGATATGGGTTATAGCGGCTACACCTTC. The variable domain in full, completed from reference TRBV29-1 and TRBJ1-2, reads SAVISQKPSRDICQRGTSLTIQCQVDSQVTMMFWYRQQPGQSLTLIATANQGSEATYESGFVIDKFPISRPNLTFSTLTVSNMSPEDSSIYLCSVDMGYSGYTFGSGTRLTVV.

V is TRBV2 and J is TRBJ1-2, with D unclear. Trimming cost V 7 bases and J 4 bases, with 10 bases left between them. The CDR3 covers 12 residues. Germline V gene sequence: CDR1 SNHLY, CDR2 FYNNEI. CDR3: CASKDGLYGYTF. In nucleotides, the CDR3 is TGTGCCAGCAAGGACGGCCTCTATGGCTACACCTTC.

V and J are TRBV5-1 and TRBJ1-6, with no clear D. Germline CDR1 SGHRS, CDR2 YFSETQ. The CDR3 is 16 residues long. Trimming pared 0 bases from V and 0 bases from J, leaving 7 bases between. CDR3 in amino acids: CASSLGSSSYNSPLHF. Here the CDR3 DNA reads TGCGCCAGCAGCTTGGGGTCTAGCTCCTATAATTCACCCCTCCACTTT.

The rearrangement links TRBV7-8 to TRBJ1-4; D gene ambiguous. Trimming took off 5 bases at V and 8 bases at J, with 12 bases between the two ends. CDR3 length: 13 residues. CDR1 is SGHVS and CDR2 is FQNEAQ in the germline V gene. Written as DNA, the CDR3 is TGTGCCAGCAGCCGCGGCCTGGGGGAAAAACTGTTTTTT. This sequence encodes CASSRGLGEKLFF.

This chain uses TRBV10-3 with TRBJ2-3; TRBD1 is a possible D gene (6 bases). The CDR3 sequence is 14 residues long. Germline lookup yields CDR1 ENHRY and CDR2 SYGVKD. V gave up 3 bases and J gave up 6 bases, with 13 bases separating them. For the CDR3, the DNA is TGTGCCATCAGTGACAGGGGAATCAGGGATACGCAGTATTTT. It is translated as CAISDRGIRDTQYF.

This clone was recorded only once. The DNA for the CDR3 is TGTGCCAGCAGTTTATCGAGGCGTCAGCCCCAGCATTTT. This encodes CASSLSRRQPQHF. The chain has TRBV27 and TRBJ1-5; D remains unclear. Trimming shortened V by 0 bases and J by 6 bases, and 6 bases separated the two germline ends. Germline-derived CDR1 and CDR2 are MNHEY and SMNVEV (reference sequence). The CDR3 totals 13 residues.

The rearrangement links TRBV7-9 to TRBJ2-5, with 12 bases aligning to TRBD2. V was pared by 5 bases and J by 4 bases, with 14 bases of the junction left unmatched. Looked up from germline, CDR1 is SEHNR and CDR2 is FQNEAQ (reference sequence). The CDR3 consists of 18 residues. CDR3 bases: TGTGCCAGCAGCCGACGACTAGCGGGAGAAGGGTCCGGAGAGACCCAGTACTTC. Residues: CASSRRLAGEGSGETQYF.

The chain recombines TRBV27 with TRBJ2-1, with D perhaps matching TRBD2 (6 bases). The CDR3 runs 15 residues. Deletions cut 6 bases from V and 4 bases from J, with 16 bases between. Germline CDR1 MNHEY, CDR2 SMNVEV (reference sequence). CDR3 amino acids: CASRKLATYYNEQFF. The CDR3 nucleotides read TGTGCCAGCAGGAAACTAGCCACATATTACAATGAGCAGTTCTTC.

The V and J genes are TRBV5-5 and TRBJ1-1; 8 bases line up with TRBD1. This CDR3 has 14 amino acids. Losses at the gene ends were 4 bases for V and 5 bases for J; bases not matched to a gene: 7. Germline assignment: CDR1 SGHKS and CDR2 YYEKEE (reference sequence). CDR3 loop: CASSTRQGRTEAFF. In nucleotides, the CDR3 is TGTGCCAGCAGCACTCGACAGGGGAGGACTGAAGCTTTCTTT.

The chain employs TRBV25-1 and TRBJ2-5; TRBD2 matches 8 bases. This CDR3 has 15 amino acids. V lost 1 base, J lost 5 bases, and 6 bases stayed unmatched. Per the germline V gene, CDR1 is MGHDK and CDR2 is SYGVNS. CDR3 amino acids: CASSEWLAGRETQYF. The CDR3 DNA follows: TGTGCCAGCAGTGAATGGCTAGCGGGTAGGGAGACCCAGTACTTC.

The gene calls are TRBV19 and TRBJ1-4, with D possibly TRBD1 on 5 matching bases. The ends were cut back, 3 bases at V and 1 base at J, with 15 bases in the middle. The germline V gene has CDR1 LNHDA and CDR2 SQIVND (reference sequence). The CDR3 is 17 amino acids. The CDR3 region is CASSIGGGEGTNEKLFF. CDR3 in DNA: TGTGCCAGTAGTATCGGGGGAGGGGAGGGAACTAATGAAAAACTGTTTTTT.

The rearrangement joins TRBV7-2 to TRBJ2-3; possible D gene TRBD1, 5 bases. This CDR3 is 14 amino acids long. V dropped 2 bases and J dropped 3 bases, with 9 bases sitting between them. Germline V lookup: CDR1 SGHTA, CDR2 FQGNSA. Here the CDR3 DNA reads TGTGCCAGCAGCTTATCCCCAGGGACAGATACGCAGTATTTT. Translation: CASSLSPGTDTQYF. Full variable domain (outside the CDR3, taken from reference TRBV7-2 and TRBJ2-3): GAGVSQSPSNKVTEKGKDVELRCDPISGHTALYWYRQSLGQGLEFLIYFQGNSAPDKSGLPSDRFSAERTGGSVSTLTIQRTQQEDSAVYLCASSLSPGTDTQYFGPGTRLTVL.

This rearrangement joins TRBV15 to TRBJ2-4; the D is unclear. CDR3 length: 12 amino acids. V was cut by 4 bases and J by 14 bases, with 15 bases left in between. Germline assignment: CDR1 LNHNV and CDR2 YYDKDF (reference sequence). CDR3 DNA: TGTGCCACCAGCACCCTCTTCGGGCCTAAGTACTTC. Translated: CATSTLFGPKYF.

The V and J genes are TRBV10-3 and TRBJ2-7; 10 bases fit TRBD2. The length of the CDR3 is 14 residues. The ends lost 3 bases at V and 7 bases at J; junction bases unmatched: 6. Germline V gene sequence: CDR1 ENHRY, CDR2 SYGVKD. CDR3 sequence: CAISDPGLASEQYF. CDR3 nucleotide sequence: TGTGCCATCAGTGACCCGGGACTAGCGAGTGAGCAGTACTTC.